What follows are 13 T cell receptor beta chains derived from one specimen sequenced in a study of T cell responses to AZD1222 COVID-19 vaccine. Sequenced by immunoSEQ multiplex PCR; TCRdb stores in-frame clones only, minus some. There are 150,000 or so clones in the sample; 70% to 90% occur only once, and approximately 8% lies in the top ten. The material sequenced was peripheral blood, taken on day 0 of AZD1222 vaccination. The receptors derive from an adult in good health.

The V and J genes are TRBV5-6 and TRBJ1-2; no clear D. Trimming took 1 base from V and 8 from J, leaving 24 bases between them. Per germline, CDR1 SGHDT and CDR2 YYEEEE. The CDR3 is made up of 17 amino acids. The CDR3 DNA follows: TGTGCCAGCAGCTTGCCGCTACCGGGCCAATCATACGGGGGCTACACCTTC. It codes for CASSLPLPGQSYGGYTF.

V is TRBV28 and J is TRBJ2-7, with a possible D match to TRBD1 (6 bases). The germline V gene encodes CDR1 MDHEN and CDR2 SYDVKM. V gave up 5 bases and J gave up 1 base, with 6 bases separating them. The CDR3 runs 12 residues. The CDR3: CASSGQSYEQYF. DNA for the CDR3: TGTGCCAGCAGTGGACAGTCCTACGAGCAGTACTTC.

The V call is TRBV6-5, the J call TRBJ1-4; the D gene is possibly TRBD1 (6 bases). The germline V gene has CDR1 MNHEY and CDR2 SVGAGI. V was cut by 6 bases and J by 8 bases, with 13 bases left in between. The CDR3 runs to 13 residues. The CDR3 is CASRSQGNEKLFF. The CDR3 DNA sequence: TGTGCCAGCAGGAGCCAGGGGAACGAAAAACTGTTTTTT.

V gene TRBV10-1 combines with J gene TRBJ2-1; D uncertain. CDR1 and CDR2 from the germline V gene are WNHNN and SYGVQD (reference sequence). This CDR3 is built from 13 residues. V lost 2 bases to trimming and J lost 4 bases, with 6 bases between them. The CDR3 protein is CASSEDLYNEQFF. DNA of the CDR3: TGCGCCAGCAGTGAGGACCTTTACAATGAGCAGTTCTTC.

The CDR3 bases are TGCAGTGCTGCCGGAGAGACTGAAGCTTTCTTT. It yields the protein CSAAGETEAFF. This chain uses TRBV20-1 with TRBJ1-1; D is ambiguous. Germline-derived CDR1 and CDR2 are DFQATT and SNEGSKA (reference sequence). The V end lost 5 bases, the J end lost 5 bases, and 9 bases lay between the germline ends. This CDR3 contains 11 residues.

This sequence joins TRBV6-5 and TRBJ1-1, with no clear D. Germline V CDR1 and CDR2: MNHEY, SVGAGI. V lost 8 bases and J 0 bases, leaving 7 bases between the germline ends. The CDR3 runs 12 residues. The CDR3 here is CASLPVNTEAFF. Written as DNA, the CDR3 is TGTGCCAGCCTGCCGGTGAACACTGAAGCTTTCTTT.

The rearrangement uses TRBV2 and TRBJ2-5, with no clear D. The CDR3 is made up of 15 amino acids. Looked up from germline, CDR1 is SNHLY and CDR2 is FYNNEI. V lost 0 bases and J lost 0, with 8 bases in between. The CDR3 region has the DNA TGTGCCAGCAGTGAAGCATGGGGAAACCAAGAGACCCAGTACTTC. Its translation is CASSEAWGNQETQYF. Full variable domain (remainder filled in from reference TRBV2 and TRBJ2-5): EPEVTQTPSHQVTQMGQEVILRCVPISNHLYFYWYRQILGQKVEFLVSFYNNEISEKSEIFDDQFSVERPDGSNFTLKIRSTKLEDSAMYFCASSEAWGNQETQYFGPGTRLLVL.

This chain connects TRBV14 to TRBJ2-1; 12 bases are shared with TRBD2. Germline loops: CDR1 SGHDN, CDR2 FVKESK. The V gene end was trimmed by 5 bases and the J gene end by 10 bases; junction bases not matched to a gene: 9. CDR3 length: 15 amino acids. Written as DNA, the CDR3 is TGTGCCAGCAGCACGACTAGCGGGGGCGCCAGGGAGCAGTTCTTC. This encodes CASSTTSGGAREQFF. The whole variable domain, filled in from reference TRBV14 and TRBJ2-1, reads EAGVTQFPSHSVIEKGQTVTLRCDPISGHDNLYWYRRVMGKEIKFLLHFVKESKQDESGMPNNRFLAERTGGTYSTLKVQPAELEDSGVYFCASSTTSGGAREQFFGPGTRLTVL.

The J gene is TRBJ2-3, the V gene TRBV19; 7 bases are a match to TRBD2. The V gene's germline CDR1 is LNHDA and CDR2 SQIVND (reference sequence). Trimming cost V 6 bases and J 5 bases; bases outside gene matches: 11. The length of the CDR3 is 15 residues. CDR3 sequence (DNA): TGTGCCAGTAGCCCCTGGGAGGGTATGATAGATACGCAGTATTTT. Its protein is CASSPWEGMIDTQYF. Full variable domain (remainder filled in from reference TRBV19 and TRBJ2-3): DGGITQSPKYLFRKEGQNVTLSCEQNLNHDAMYWYRQDPGQGLRLIYYSQIVNDFQKGDIAEGYSVSREKKESFPLTVTSAQKNPTAFYLCASSPWEGMIDTQYFGPGTRLTVL.

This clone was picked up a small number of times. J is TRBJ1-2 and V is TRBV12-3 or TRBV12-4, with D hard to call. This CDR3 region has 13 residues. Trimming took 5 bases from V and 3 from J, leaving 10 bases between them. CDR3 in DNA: TGTGCCAGCAGTGTCCGGTCATACTATGGCTACACCTTC. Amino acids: CASSVRSYYGYTF.

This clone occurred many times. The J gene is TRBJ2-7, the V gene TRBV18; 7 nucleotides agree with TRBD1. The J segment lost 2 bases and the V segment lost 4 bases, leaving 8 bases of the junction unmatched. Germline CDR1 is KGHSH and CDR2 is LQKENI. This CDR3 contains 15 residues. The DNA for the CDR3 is TGTGCCAGCTCACACCAGACAGGGCCAACCTACGAGCAGTACTTC. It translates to CASSHQTGPTYEQYF.

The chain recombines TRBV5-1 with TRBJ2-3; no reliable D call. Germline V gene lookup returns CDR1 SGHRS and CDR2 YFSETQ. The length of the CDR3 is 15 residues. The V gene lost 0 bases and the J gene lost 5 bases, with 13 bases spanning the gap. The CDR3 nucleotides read TGCGCCAGCAGCTTGGCTGGCAGGAAGGAAGATACGCAGTATTTT. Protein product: CASSLAGRKEDTQYF.

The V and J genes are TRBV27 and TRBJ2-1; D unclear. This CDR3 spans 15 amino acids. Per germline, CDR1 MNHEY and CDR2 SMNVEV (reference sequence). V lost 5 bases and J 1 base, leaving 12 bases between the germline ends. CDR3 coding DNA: TGTGCCAGCAGTACCGACCAGAGGTCCTACAATGAGCAGTTCTTC. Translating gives CASSTDQRSYNEQFF.